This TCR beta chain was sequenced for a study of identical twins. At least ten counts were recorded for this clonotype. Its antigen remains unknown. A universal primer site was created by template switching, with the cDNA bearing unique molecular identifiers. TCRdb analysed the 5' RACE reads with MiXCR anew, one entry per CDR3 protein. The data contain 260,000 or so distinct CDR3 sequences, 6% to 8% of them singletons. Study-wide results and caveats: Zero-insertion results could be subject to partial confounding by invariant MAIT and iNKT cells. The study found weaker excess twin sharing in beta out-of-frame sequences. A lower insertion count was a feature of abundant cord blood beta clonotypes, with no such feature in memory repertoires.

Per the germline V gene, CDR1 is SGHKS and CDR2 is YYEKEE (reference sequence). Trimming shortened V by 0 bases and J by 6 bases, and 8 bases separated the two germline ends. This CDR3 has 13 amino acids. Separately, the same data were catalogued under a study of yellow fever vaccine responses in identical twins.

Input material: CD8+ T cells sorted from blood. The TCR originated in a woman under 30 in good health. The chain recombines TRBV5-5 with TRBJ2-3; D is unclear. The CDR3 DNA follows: TGTGCCAGCAGCTTGGTGGGCGCCGATACGCAGTATTTT. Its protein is CASSLVGADTQYF. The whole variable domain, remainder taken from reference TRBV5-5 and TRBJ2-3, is DAGVTQSPTHLIKTRGQQVTLRCSPISGHKSVSWYQQVLGQGPQFIFQYYEKEERGRGNFPDRFSARQFPNYSSELNVNALLLGDSALYLCASSLVGADTQYFGPGTRLTVL.